The text below deals with one TCR beta chain. What it binds is not known. The sample comes from a study of T cell responses to AZD1222 COVID-19 vaccine. General observations from the study: Repertoire sampling happened only post peak T cell response. Regions 160-218 and 743-854 dominated among vaccine-associated CD4 TCRs spanning spike. Of spike-specific TCRs, nearly half reportedly target regions left unmutated in variants.

Investigators merged groups given second doses at roughly 4 or roughly 12 weeks. Sequencing used immunoSEQ multiplex PCR; TCRdb keeps in-frame clones, though not all of them. The repertoire holds 150,000 to 200,000 clones, with about 90% as singletons. The specimen comprised peripheral blood, sampled 28 days after the second AZD1222 dose. This TCR was sampled from an adult who received the AZD1222 COVID-19 vaccine.

In DNA form, the CDR3 reads TGTGCCAGCTCACCCCCTTGGGGATTGGGAGAGACCCAGTACTTC. Protein product: CASSPPWGLGETQYF. The rearrangement uses TRBV18 and TRBJ2-5; no clear D gene. The germline gives CDR1 KGHSH, CDR2 LQKENI. V was shortened by 3 bases and J by 4 bases, with 15 bases between the two germline ends. This CDR3 contains 15 residues.